A selection of T cell receptor beta chains follows, all from one sample in a study of blood T cell repertoires in COVID-19. Some clones are missing from TCRdb's copy, which holds only in-frame ones; the method was immunoSEQ multiplex PCR. The sample comprises roughly 97,000 clones, roughly 80% of which are singletons, and approximately 3.4% rests with the top ten. Sequencing input: peripheral blood. Receptors originate from a woman over 75 with active or convalescent COVID-19. CDR3s include the opening cysteine and the closing phenylalanine or tryptophan. A D gene is named only where the DNA matches it firmly. The size field is filled for only some rows; it gives once, few, many or a size class.

>TRBJ2-6|TRBV28|TRBD1|-
CASRGQGSGANVLTF
TGTGCCAGCAGGGGACAGGGCTCTGGGGCCAACGTCCTGACTTTC
>TRBJ2-7|TRBV5-1|TRBD2|-
CASSHAGGGLDEQYF
TGCGCCAGCAGCCACGCGGGCGGGGGTTTAGACGAGCAGTACTTC
>TRBJ2-2|TRBV11-1|TRBD1|-
CASWAGQGNGELFF
TGTGCCTCCTGGGCGGGACAGGGGAACGGGGAGCTGTTTTTT
>TRBJ1-3|TRBV6-4|TRBD1|-
CAILSDHPTGRFYPGNTIYF
TGTGCCATCCTGTCTGATCACCCGACAGGGAGGTTTTACCCTGGAAACACCATATATTTT
>TRBJ1-6|TRBV7-3|TRBD1|-
CASSMKPGQGNSPLHF
TGTGCCAGCAGCATGAAACCGGGACAGGGAAATTCACCCCTCCACTTT
>TRBJ1-6|TRBV5-4|TRBD1|-
CASSPTGGGNSPLHF
TGTGCCAGCAGCCCAACAGGGGGCGGGAATTCACCCCTCCACTTT
>TRBJ2-2|TRBV5-1|TRBD1|-
CASSQYRQGTGELFF
TGCGCCAGCAGCCAATATAGACAGGGGACCGGGGAGCTGTTTTTT
>TRBJ2-1|TRBV7-3|TRBD2|-
CASSSSGRTNEQFF
TGTGCCAGCAGCTCGAGCGGGAGAACGAATGAGCAGTTCTTC
>TRBJ2-1|TRBV24-1|TRBD1|few
CATSDPGQGGNEQFF
TGTGCCACCAGTGATCCGGGACAGGGGGGGAATGAGCAGTTCTTC
>TRBJ1-1|TRBV19|-|-
CASSIPGREAFF
TGTGCCAGTAGTATACCCGGGAGGGAAGCTTTCTTT
>TRBJ2-7|TRBV6-5|-|-
CASSVVGATYEQYF
TGTGCCAGCAGCGTCGTGGGAGCGACCTACGAGCAGTACTTC
>TRBJ2-1|TRBV28|TRBD2|-
CASSLSGLVGNEQFF
TGTGCCAGCAGTTTATCGGGACTAGTGGGCAATGAGCAGTTCTTC
>TRBJ2-7|TRBV6-2/TRBV6-3|-|-
CASSYWPTGNFDEQYF
TGTGCCAGCAGTTATTGGCCTACAGGGAACTTCGACGAGCAGTACTTC
>TRBJ2-7|TRBV15|TRBD1|-
CATSRDSTGVIYEQYF
TGTGCCACCAGCAGAGATAGCACAGGGGTTATCTACGAGCAGTACTTC
>TRBJ2-3|TRBV28|-|once
CASSSTPNTQYF
TGTGCCAGCAGTTCCACTCCTAATACGCAGTATTTT
>TRBJ1-1|TRBV7-9|TRBD1|once
CASSLARDRDAFF
TGTGCCAGCAGCTTAGCCAGAGACAGGGATGCTTTCTTT
>TRBJ2-2|TRBV19|TRBD1|few
CASTWIPGQGRIGELFF
TGTGCCAGTACCTGGATTCCGGGACAGGGGCGCATCGGGGAGCTGTTTTTT
>TRBJ2-1|TRBV29-1|TRBD2|-
CGGESNWNEQFF
TGTGGGGGGGAGTCAAACTGGAATGAGCAGTTCTTC
>TRBJ1-1|TRBV19|-|once
CASSIGARALITEAFF
TGTGCCAGTAGTATAGGAGCCAGGGCCCTGATCACTGAAGCTTTCTTT
>TRBJ1-3|TRBV30|-|-
CAWTSRNTIYF
TGTGCCTGGACGTCTAGAAACACCATATATTTT
>TRBJ1-2|TRBV18|TRBD1|-
CASSLGDSNYGYTF
TGTGCCAGCTCCCTAGGGGACAGCAACTATGGCTACACCTTC
>TRBJ1-6|TRBV7-3|TRBD1|-
CASSFMGQGNSPLHF
TGTGCCAGCAGCTTTATGGGACAGGGAAATTCACCCCTCCACTTT
>TRBJ1-2|TRBV19|TRBD1|few
CASSRQGDGGYTF
TGTGCCAGTAGTCGACAGGGTGACGGTGGCTACACCTTC
>TRBJ1-2|TRBV6-5|-|few
CASSYSGQLANYGYTF
TGTGCCAGCAGTTACTCCGGACAGCTAGCTAACTATGGCTACACCTTC
>TRBJ2-4|TRBV19|TRBD2|-
CASSGTSGRSTKNIQYF
TGTGCCAGTAGTGGGACTAGCGGGAGATCAACGAAAAACATTCAGTACTTC
>TRBJ2-1|TRBV19|-|-
CTSTPWGDYNEQFF
TGTACCAGTACCCCTTGGGGAGATTACAATGAGCAGTTCTTC
>TRBJ1-2|TRBV19|-|-
CASSNGVGVNYGYTF
TGTGCCAGTAGTAACGGGGTTGGAGTTAACTATGGCTACACCTTC
>TRBJ1-2|TRBV18|-|few
CASSPEVASSGYTF
TGTGCCAGCTCACCAGAGGTCGCTTCTAGCGGCTACACCTTC
>TRBJ2-3|TRBV5-4|TRBD2|-
CASSYLAGGPADTQYF
TGTGCCAGCAGTTATCTAGCGGGAGGGCCCGCAGATACGCAGTATTTT